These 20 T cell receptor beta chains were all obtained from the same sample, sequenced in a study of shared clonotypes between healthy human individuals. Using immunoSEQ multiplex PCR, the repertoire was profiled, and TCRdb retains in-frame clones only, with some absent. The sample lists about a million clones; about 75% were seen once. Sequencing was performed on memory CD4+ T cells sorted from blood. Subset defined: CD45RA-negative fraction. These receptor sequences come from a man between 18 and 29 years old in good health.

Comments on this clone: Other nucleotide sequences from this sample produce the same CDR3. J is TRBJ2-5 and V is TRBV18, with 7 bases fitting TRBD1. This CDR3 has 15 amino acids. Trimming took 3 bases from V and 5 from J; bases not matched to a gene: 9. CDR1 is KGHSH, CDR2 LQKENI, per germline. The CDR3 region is CASSPTQGFRETQYF. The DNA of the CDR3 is TGTGCCAGCTCACCGACACAGGGGTTCAGGGAGACCCAGTACTTC.

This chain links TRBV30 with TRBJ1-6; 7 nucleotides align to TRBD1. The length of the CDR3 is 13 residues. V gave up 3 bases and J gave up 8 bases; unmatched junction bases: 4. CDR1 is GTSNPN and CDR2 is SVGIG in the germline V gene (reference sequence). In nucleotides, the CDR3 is TGTGCCTGGAGCGAAGGGGGCGATTCACCCCTCCACTTT. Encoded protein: CAWSEGGDSPLHF.

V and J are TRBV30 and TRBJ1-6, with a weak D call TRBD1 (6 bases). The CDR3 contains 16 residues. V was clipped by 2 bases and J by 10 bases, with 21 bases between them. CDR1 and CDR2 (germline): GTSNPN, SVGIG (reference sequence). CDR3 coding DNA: TGTGCCTGGAGTCCGTCCGGGACAACGTCTTCCTCACCCCTCCACTTT. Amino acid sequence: CAWSPSGTTSSSPLHF.

Here the CDR3 reads CASSAGGLQPQHF. In DNA, the CDR3 is TGTGCCAGCAGTGCCGGAGGGTTACAGCCCCAGCATTTT. This chain connects TRBV28 to TRBJ1-5; D unclear. The CDR3 has 13 residues. V gave up 5 bases and J gave up 7 bases, with 12 bases separating them. Germline values: CDR1 MDHEN, CDR2 SYDVKM.

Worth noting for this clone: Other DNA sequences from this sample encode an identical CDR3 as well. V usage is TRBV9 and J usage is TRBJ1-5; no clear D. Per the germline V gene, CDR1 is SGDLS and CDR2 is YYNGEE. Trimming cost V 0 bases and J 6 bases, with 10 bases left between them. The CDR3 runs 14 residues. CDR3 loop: CASSVGQSGQPQHF. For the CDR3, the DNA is TGTGCCAGCAGCGTAGGTCAGTCAGGTCAGCCCCAGCATTTT.

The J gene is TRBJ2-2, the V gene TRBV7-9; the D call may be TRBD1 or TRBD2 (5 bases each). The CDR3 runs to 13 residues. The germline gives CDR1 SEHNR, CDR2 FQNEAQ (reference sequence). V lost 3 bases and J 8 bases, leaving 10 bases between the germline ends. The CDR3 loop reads CASSFRGAGELFF. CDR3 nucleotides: TGTGCCAGCAGCTTTCGAGGGGCGGGGGAGCTGTTTTTT.

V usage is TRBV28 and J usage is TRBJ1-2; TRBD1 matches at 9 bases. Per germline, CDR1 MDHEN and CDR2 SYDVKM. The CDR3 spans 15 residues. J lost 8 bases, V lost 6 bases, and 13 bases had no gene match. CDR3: CASRAGQGFWGGYTF. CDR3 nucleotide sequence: TGTGCCAGCAGGGCGGGACAGGGATTTTGGGGCGGCTACACCTTC.

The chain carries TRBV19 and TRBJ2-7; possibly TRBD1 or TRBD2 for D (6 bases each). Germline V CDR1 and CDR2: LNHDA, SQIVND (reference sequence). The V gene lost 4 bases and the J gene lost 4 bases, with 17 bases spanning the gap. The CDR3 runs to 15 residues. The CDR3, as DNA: TGTGCCAGTAGTACTCCGCCGCCGGGGGCGTACGAGCAGTACTTC. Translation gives CASSTPPPGAYEQYF.

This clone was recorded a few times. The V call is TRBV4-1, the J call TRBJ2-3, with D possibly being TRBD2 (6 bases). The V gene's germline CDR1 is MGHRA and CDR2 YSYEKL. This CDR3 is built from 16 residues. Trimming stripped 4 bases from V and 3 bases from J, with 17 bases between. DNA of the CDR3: TGCGCCAGCAGCCCCGGTCGAGCGGGTGGTACAGATACGCAGTATTTT. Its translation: CASSPGRAGGTDTQYF.

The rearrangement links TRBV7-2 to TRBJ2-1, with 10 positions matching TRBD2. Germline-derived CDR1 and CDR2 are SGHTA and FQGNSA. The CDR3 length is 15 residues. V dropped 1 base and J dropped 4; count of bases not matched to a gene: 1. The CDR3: CASSLEREGYNEQFF. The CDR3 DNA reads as TGTGCCAGCAGCTTAGAGCGGGAGGGATACAATGAGCAGTTCTTC.

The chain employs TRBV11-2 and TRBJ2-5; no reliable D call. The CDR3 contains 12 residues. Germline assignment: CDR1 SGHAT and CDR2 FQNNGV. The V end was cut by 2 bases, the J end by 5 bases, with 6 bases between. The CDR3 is CASSLSSETQYF. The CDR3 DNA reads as TGTGCCAGCAGCTTAAGTAGCGAGACCCAGTACTTC.

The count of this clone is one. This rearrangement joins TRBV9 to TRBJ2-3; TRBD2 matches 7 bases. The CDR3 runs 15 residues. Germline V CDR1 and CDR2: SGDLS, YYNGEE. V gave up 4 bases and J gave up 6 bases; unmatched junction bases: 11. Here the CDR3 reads CASSPLGGSPDTQYF. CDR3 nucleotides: TGTGCCAGCAGCCCCCTCGGCGGGAGTCCCGATACGCAGTATTTT.

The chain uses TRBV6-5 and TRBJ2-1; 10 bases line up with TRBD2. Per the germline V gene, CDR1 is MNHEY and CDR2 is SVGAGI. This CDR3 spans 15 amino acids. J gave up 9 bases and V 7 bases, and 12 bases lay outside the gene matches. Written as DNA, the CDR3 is TGTGCCAGCACGGAACTAGCGGGGTCGGGTGGTGAGCAGTTCTTC. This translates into CASTELAGSGGEQFF.

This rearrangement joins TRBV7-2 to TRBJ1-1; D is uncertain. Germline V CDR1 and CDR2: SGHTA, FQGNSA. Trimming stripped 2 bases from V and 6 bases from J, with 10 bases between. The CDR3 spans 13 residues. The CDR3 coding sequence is TGTGCCAGCAGCTTATCTACGTATCCTGAAGCTTTCTTT. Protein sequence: CASSLSTYPEAFF.

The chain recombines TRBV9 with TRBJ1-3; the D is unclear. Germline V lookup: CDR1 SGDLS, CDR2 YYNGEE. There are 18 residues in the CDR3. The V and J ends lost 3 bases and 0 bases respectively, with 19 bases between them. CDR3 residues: CASSALSNGGSSGNTIYF. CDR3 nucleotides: TGTGCCAGCAGCGCCCTTTCTAATGGCGGGAGCTCTGGAAACACCATATATTTT.

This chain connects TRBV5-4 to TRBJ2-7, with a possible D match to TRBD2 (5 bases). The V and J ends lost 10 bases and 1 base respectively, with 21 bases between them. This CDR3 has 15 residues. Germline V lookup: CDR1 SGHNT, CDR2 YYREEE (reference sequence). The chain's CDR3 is CAYRRGQDGSYEQYF. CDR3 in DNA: TGTGCCTATCGCCGAGGGCAGGACGGTTCCTACGAGCAGTACTTC.

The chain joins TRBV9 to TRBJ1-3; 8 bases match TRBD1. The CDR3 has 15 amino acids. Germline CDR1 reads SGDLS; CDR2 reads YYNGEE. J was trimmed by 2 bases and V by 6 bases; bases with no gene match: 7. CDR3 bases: TGTGCCAGCACCAGACAGGGGATACCTGGAAACACCATATATTTT. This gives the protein CASTRQGIPGNTIYF.

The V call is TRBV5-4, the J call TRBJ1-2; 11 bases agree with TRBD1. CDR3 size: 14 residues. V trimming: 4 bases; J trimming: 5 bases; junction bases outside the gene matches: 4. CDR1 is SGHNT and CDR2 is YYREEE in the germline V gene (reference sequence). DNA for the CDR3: TGTGCCAGCAGCCCGGACAGGGGGCTTTATGGCTACACCTTC. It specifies CASSPDRGLYGYTF.

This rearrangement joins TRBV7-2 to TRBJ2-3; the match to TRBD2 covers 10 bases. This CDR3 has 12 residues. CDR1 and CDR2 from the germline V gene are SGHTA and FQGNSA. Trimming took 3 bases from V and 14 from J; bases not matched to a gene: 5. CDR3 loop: CASSFLAGAGYF. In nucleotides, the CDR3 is TGTGCCAGCAGCTTCCTAGCGGGGGCCGGGTATTTT.

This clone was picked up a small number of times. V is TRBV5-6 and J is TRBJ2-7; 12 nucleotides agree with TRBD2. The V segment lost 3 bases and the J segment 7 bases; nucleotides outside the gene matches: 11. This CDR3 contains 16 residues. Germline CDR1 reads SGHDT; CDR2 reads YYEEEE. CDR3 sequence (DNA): TGTGCCAGCAGCTGGACTAGCGGGAAGGGGTTGGGGGAGCAGTACTTC. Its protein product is CASSWTSGKGLGEQYF.